This TCR beta chain was retrieved from a study of blood T cell repertoires in COVID-19. The CDR3 runs to 15 residues. Germline assignment: CDR1 MGHRA and CDR2 YSYEKL. V shed 5 bases and J 3 bases; nucleotides not matched to a gene: 7. The assay was immunoSEQ multiplex PCR, and TCRdb's table has in-frame clones only and misses some. The sample gives 300,000 to 400,000 clones, 85% to 90% of which show up once; over 2.5% is in the top ten. This clone was detected only a few times. Material for sequencing was peripheral blood. This receptor was identified in a human donor in a cohort sampled during active COVID-19. J is TRBJ1-5 and V is TRBV4-1; 7 bases are a match to TRBD1. CDR3 DNA: TGCGCCAGCAGCTCCCACAGGGGCGCCAATCAGCCCCAGCATTTT. Translating gives CASSSHRGANQPQHF.